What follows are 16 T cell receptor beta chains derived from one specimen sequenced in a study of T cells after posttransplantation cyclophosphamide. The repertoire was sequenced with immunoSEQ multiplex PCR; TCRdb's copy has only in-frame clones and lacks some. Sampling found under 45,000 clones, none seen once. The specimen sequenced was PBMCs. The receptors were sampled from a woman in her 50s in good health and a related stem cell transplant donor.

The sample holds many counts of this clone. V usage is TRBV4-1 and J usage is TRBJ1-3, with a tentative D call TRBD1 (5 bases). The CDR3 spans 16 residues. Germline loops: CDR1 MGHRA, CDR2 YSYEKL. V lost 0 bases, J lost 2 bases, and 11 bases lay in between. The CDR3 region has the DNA TGCGCCAGCAGCCAAGAAGGGGTAGGGGCTGGAAACACCATATATTTT. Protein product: CASSQEGVGAGNTIYF.

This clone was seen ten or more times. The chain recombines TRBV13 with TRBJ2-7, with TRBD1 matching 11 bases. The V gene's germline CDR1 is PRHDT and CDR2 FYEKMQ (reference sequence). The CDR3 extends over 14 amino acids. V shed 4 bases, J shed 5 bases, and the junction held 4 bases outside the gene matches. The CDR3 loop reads CASSWGQGVHEQYF. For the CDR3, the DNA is TGTGCCAGCAGCTGGGGACAGGGGGTCCACGAGCAGTACTTC.

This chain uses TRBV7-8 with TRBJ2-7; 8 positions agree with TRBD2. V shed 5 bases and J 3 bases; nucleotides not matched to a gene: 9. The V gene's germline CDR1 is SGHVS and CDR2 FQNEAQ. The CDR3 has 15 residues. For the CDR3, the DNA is TGTGCCAGCAGCCTCGGGGGGGGCGGGAGCTACGAGCAGTACTTC. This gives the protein CASSLGGGGSYEQYF.

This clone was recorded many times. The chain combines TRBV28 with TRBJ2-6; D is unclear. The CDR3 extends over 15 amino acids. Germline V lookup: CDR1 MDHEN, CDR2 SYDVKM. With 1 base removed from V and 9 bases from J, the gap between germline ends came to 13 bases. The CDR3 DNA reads TGTGCCAGCAGTTTATTCCAAAACGGTGGCAACGTCCTGACTTTC. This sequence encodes CASSLFQNGGNVLTF.

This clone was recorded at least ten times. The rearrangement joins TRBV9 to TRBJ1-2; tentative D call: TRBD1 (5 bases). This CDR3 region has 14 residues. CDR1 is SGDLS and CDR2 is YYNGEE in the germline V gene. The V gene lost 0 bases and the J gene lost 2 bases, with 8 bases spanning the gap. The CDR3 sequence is CASSVDQGNYGYTF. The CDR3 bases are TGTGCCAGCAGCGTAGATCAGGGAAACTATGGCTACACCTTC.

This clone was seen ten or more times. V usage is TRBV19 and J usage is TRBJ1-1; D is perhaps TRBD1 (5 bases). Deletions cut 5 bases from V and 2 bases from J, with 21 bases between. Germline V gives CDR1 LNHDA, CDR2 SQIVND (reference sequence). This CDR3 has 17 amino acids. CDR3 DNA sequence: TGTGCCAGTAGTCTGAATGAGGGAGGACACCGAAACACTGAAGCTTTCTTT. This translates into CASSLNEGGHRNTEAFF. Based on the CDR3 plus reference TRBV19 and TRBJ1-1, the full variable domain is DGGITQSPKYLFRKEGQNVTLSCEQNLNHDAMYWYRQDPGQGLRLIYYSQIVNDFQKGDIAEGYSVSREKKESFPLTVTSAQKNPTAFYLCASSLNEGGHRNTEAFFGQGTRLTVV.

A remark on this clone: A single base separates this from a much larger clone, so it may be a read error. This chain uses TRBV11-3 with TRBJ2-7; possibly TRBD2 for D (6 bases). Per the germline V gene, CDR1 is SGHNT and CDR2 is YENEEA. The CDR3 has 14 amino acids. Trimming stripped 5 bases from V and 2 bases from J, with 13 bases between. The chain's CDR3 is CASSLRASAYEQYF. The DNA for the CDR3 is TGTGCCAGCAGCCTAAGGGCTAGCGCCTACGAGCAGTACTTC.

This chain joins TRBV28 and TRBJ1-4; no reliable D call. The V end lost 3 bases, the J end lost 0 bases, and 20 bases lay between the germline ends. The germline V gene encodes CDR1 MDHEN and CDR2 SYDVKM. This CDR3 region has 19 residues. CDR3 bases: TGTGCCAGCAGTTTTCCCTTTTTCGGAGGGAGGGCAACTAATGAAAAACTGTTTTTT. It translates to CASSFPFFGGRATNEKLFF.

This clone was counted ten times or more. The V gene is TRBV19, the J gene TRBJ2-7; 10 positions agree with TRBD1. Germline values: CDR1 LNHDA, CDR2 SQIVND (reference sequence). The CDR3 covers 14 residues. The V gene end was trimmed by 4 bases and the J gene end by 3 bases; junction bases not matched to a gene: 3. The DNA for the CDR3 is TGTGCCAGTAGTAGGGGGACAGGGGACTACGAGCAGTACTTC. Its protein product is CASSRGTGDYEQYF.

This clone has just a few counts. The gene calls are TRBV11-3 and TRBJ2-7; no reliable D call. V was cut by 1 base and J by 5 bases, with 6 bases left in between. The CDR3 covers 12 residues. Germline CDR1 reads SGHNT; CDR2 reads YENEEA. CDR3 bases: TGTGCCAGCAGCTTAGGGCCTCACGAGCAGTACTTC. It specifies CASSLGPHEQYF.

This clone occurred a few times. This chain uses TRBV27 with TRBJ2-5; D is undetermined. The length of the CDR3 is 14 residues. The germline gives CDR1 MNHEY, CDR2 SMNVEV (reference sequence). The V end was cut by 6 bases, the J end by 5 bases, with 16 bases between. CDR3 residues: CASSPSLQQETQYF. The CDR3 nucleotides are TGTGCCAGCAGCCCGAGCCTACAGCAGGAGACCCAGTACTTC.

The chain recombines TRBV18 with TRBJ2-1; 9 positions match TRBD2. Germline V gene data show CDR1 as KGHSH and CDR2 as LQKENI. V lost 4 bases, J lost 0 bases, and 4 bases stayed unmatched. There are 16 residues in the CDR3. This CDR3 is CASSLSSGASYNEQFF. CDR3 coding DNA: TGTGCCAGCTCACTCTCTAGCGGGGCCTCCTACAATGAGCAGTTCTTC.

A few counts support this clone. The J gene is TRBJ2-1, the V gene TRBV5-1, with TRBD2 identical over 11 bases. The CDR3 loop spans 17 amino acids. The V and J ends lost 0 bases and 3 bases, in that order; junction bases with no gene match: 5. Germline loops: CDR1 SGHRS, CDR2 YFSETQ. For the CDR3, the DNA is TGCGCCAGCAGCTTGGACCCACTAGCGGGGGTCTACAATGAGCAGTTCTTC. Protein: CASSLDPLAGVYNEQFF. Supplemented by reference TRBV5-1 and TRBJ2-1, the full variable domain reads KAGVTQTPRYLIKTRGQQVTLSCSPISGHRSVSWYQQTPGQGLQFLFEYFSETQRNKGNFPGRFSGRQFSNSRSEMNVSTLELGDSALYLCASSLDPLAGVYNEQFFGPGTRLTVL.

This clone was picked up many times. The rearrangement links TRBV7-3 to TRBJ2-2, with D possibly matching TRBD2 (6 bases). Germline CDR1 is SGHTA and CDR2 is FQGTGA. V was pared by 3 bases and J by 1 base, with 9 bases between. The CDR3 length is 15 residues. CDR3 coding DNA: TGTGCCAGCAGCTTGAGGGACTTGAACACCGGGGAGCTGTTTTTT. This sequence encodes CASSLRDLNTGELFF.

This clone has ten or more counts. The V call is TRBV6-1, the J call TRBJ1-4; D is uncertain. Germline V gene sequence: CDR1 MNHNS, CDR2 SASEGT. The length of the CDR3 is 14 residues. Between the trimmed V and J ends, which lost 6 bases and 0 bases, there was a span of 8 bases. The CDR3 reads CASRSGATNEKLFF. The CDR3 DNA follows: TGTGCCAGCAGATCGGGTGCAACTAATGAAAAACTGTTTTTT.

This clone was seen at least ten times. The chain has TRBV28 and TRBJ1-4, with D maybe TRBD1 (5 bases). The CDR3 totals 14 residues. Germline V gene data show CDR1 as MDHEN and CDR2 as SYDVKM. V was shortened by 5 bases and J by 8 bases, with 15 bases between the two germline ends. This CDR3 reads CASSPSGVREKLFF. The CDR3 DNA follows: TGTGCCAGCAGTCCTTCGGGGGTCAGGGAAAAACTGTTTTTT. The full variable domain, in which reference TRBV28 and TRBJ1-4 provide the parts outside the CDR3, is DVKVTQSSRYLVKRTGEKVFLECVQDMDHENMFWYRQDPGLGLRLIYFSYDVKMKEKGDIPEGYSVSREKKERFSLILESASTNQTSMYLCASSPSGVREKLFFGSGTQLSVL.